Below are 5 T cell receptor beta chains sequenced from a single sample in a study of CD8 T cells in ankylosing spondylitis. TCRdb passed the 5' RACE reads through MiXCR, listing each CDR3 protein once. The sample lists approximately 92,000 distinct CDR3 sequences, approximately 9% occurring once. The specimen was blood, either unsorted or a sorted T cell fraction (not recorded which). The source is a male donor with ankylosing spondylitis or in good health (not recorded which).

This clonotype was detected only a few times. The chain recombines TRBV4-1 with TRBJ1-5; perhaps TRBD1 as D (5 bases). V lost 3 bases to trimming and J lost 2 bases, with 11 bases between them. Germline V gives CDR1 MGHRA, CDR2 YSYEKL. The CDR3 has 15 residues. CDR3 sequence reads: CASSQLRGGNQPQHF. CDR3 DNA sequence: TGCGCCAGCAGCCAGCTTCGAGGGGGCAATCAGCCCCAGCATTTT.

This clonotype was found many times. This sequence joins TRBV20-1 and TRBJ2-3; TRBD2 agrees at 7 bases. Germline values: CDR1 DFQATT, CDR2 SNEGSKA (reference sequence). The CDR3 extends over 15 amino acids. Trimming cost V 3 bases and J 3 bases; bases outside gene matches: 9. The CDR3 region has the DNA TGCAGTGCTAGCGGTGGAGCGGGGATGACAGATACGCAGTATTTT. This gives the protein CSASGGAGMTDTQYF.

Comment on this clonotype: A read error may be the cause here, since a much bigger clone is one base away. The chain carries TRBV27 and TRBJ1-1, with D possibly matching TRBD1 (6 bases). CDR1 and CDR2 (germline): MNHEY, SMNVEV (reference sequence). The CDR3 extends over 15 amino acids. This chain's CDR3 is CVSRSYGDMNTEAFF. The DNA of the CDR3 is TGTGTCAGCCGTTCCTATGGGGACATGAACACTGAAGCTTTCTTT.

There are many counts of this clonotype. The CDR3 loop is CASSWDTSGIPYEQYF. CDR3 sequence (DNA): TGCGCCAGCAGCTGGGATACCTCCGGGATCCCCTACGAGCAGTACTTC. The V call is TRBV5-1, the J call TRBJ2-7; tentative D call: TRBD2 (5 bases). CDR3 length: 16 amino acids. The germline CDR1 and CDR2 sequences are SGHRS and YFSETQ. Trimming took 3 bases from V and 2 from J, leaving 18 bases between them. Drawing the rest from reference TRBV5-1 and TRBJ2-7, the complete variable domain is KAGVTQTPRYLIKTRGQQVTLSCSPISGHRSVSWYQQTPGQGLQFLFEYFSETQRNKGNFPGRFSGRQFSNSRSEMNVSTLELGDSALYLCASSWDTSGIPYEQYFGPGTRLTVT.

This clonotype has a count of ten or more. V usage is TRBV2 and J usage is TRBJ2-1; D is possibly TRBD2 (6 bases). Germline CDR1 and CDR2: SNHLY and FYNNEI. The V gene lost 8 bases and the J gene lost 0 bases, with 8 bases spanning the gap. The CDR3 has 13 residues. The CDR3 protein is CASGRSSYNEQFF. The CDR3 nucleotides are TGTGCCAGCGGGAGGTCCTCCTACAATGAGCAGTTCTTC.